This T cell receptor beta chain was identified in a study of T-cell reconstitution after alpha-beta-depleted transplantation in children. Study conclusions and caveats: Surviving recipient T cells and thymic progenitors produced the high day-60 TCRbeta diversity seen in some patients. By one year post-transplant, T-cell counts and diversity largely arose from T cells that were newly produced.

Unique molecular identifiers were used to barcode this TCRbeta library. TCRdb passed the PCR reads through MiXCR, listing each CDR3 protein once. The table lists some 300,000 distinct CDR3 sequences, roughly 7.8% of them singletons. This clonotype showed up many times. The antigen is undetermined. With V trimmed by 0 bases and J by 0 bases, 6 bases remained unmatched. The germline gives CDR1 ENHRY, CDR2 SYGVKD. This CDR3 comprises 17 residues. Here the sequenced sample was peripheral blood, taken 360 days after TCRalphabeta/CD19-depleted stem cell transplant. This TCR was sampled from a female patient aged 2-15 years who had a stem cell transplant for Fanconi anemia, so the T cells may come from the graft donor. The chain uses TRBV10-3 and TRBJ2-7, with TRBD1 identical over 9 bases. CDR3 bases: TGTGCCATCAGTGAGTCGCTTGGGACAGGGAGCTCCTACGAGCAGTACTTC. Translating it yields CAISESLGTGSSYEQYF.